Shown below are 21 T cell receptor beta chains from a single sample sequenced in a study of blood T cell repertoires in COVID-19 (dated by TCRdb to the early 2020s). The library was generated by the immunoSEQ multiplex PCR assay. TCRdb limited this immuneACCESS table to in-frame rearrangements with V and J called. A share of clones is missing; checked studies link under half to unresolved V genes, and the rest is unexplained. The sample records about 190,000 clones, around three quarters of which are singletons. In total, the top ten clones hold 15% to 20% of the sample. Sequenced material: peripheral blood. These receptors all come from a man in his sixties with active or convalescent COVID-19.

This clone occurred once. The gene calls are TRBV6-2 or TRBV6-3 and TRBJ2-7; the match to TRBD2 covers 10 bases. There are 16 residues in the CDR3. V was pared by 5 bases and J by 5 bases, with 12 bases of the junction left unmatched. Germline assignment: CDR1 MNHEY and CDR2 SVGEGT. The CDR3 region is CASSKLSGRALHEQYF. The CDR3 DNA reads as TGTGCCAGCAGTAAATTGAGCGGGAGGGCCCTCCACGAGCAGTACTTC.

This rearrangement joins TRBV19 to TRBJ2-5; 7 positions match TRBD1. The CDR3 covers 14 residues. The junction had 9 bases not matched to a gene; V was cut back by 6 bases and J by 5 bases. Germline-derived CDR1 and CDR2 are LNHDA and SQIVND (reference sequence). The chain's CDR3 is CASRPTGMVETQYF. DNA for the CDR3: TGTGCCAGTAGACCGACAGGGATGGTGGAGACCCAGTACTTC.

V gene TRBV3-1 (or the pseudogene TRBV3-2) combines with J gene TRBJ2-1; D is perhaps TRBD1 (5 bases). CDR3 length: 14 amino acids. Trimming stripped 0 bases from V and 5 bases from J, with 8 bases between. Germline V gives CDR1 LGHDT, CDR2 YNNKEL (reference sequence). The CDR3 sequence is CASSQDRANNEQFF. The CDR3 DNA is TGTGCCAGCAGCCAAGACAGGGCTAACAATGAGCAGTTCTTC.

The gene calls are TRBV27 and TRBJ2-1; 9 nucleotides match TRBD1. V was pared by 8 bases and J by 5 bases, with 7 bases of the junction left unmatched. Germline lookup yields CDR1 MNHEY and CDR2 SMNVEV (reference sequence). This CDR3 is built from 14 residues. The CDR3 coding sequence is TGTGCCAGCGCTTCAGGGACAGGGAACAATGAGCAGTTCTTC. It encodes CASASGTGNNEQFF.

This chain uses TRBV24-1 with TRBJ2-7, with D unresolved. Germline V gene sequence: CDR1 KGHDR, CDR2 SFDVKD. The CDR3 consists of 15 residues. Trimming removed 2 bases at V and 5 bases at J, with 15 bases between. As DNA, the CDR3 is TGTGCCACCAGTGATTCTCGGGTGTCGTTGAACGAGCAGTACTTC. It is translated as CATSDSRVSLNEQYF.

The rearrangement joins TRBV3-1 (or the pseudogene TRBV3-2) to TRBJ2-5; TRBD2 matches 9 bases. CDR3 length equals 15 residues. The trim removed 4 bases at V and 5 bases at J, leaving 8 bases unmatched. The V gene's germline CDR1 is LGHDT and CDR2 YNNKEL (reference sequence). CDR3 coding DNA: TGTGCCAGCAGCCCCCCCGGCAGCGGGGGGGAGACCCAGTACTTC. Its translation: CASSPPGSGGETQYF.

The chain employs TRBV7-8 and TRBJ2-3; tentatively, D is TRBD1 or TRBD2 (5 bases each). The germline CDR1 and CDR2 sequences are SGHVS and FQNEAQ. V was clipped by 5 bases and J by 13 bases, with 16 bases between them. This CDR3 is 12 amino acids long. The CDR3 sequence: CASSQAGRLEYF. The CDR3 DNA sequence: TGTGCCAGCAGCCAAGCAGGGAGATTGGAGTATTTT.

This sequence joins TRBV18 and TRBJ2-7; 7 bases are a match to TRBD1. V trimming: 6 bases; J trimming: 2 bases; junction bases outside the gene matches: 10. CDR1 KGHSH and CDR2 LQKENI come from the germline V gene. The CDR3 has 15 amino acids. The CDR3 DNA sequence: TGTGCCAGCTCCCTCGACGGACAGGTCACCTACGAGCAGTACTTC. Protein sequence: CASSLDGQVTYEQYF.

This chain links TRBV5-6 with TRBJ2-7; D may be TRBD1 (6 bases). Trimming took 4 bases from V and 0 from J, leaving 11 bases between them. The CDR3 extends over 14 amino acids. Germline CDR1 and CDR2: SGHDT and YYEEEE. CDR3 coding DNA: TGTGCCAGCAGCCGTCGACAGGTCTCCTACGAGCAGTACTTC. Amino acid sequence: CASSRRQVSYEQYF.

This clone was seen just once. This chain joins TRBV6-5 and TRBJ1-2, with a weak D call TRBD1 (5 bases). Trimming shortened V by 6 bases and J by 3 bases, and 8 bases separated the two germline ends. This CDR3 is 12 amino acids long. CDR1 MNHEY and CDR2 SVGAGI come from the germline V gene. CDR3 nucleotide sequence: TGTGCCAGCAGCCAGGGATACTATGGCTACACCTTC. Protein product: CASSQGYYGYTF.

CDR3 loop: CASSLAAAVSNQPQHF. The CDR3 DNA sequence: TGTGCCAGCAGCTTAGCGGCTGCCGTAAGCAATCAGCCCCAGCATTTT. The V gene is TRBV7-2, the J gene TRBJ1-5; D is undetermined. Trimming pared 0 bases from V and 1 base from J, leaving 10 bases between. The length of the CDR3 is 16 residues. Germline CDR1 SGHTA, CDR2 FQGNSA.

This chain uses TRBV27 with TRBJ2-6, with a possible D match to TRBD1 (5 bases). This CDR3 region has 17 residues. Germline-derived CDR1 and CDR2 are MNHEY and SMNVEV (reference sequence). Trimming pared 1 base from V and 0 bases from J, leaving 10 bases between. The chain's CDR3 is CASSLWGSSSGANVLTF. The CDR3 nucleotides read TGTGCCAGCAGTTTATGGGGCAGTTCCTCTGGGGCCAACGTCCTGACTTTC.

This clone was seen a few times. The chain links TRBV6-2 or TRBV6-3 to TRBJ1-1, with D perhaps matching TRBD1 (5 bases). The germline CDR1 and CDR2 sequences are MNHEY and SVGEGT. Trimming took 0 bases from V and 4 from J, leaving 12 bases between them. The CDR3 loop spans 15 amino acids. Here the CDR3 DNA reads TGTGCCAGCAGTTACTCGGGGCAGGGTCGCACTGAAGCTTTCTTT. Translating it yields CASSYSGQGRTEAFF.

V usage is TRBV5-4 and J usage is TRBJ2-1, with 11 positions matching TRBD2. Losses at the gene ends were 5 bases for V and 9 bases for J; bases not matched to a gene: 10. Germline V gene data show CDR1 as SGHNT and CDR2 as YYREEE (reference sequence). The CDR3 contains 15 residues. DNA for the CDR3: TGTGCCAGCAGTCGAACTAGCGGGAGAGATGGTGAGCAGTTCTTC. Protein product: CASSRTSGRDGEQFF.

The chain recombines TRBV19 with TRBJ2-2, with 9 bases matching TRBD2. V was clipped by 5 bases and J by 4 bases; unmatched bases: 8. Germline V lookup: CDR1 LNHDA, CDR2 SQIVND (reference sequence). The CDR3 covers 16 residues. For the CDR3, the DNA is TGTGCCAGTAGTGTACGAGCGGGAGGTTTCACCGGGGAGCTGTTTTTT. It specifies CASSVRAGGFTGELFF. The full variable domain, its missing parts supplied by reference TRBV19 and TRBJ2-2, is DGGITQSPKYLFRKEGQNVTLSCEQNLNHDAMYWYRQDPGQGLRLIYYSQIVNDFQKGDIAEGYSVSREKKESFPLTVTSAQKNPTAFYLCASSVRAGGFTGELFFGEGSRLTVL.

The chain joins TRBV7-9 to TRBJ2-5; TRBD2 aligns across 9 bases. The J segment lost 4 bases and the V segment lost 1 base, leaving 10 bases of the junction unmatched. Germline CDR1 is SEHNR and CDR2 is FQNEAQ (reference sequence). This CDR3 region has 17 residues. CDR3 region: CASSLEGPLAGGETQYF. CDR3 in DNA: TGTGCCAGCAGCTTAGAGGGGCCACTAGCGGGCGGAGAGACCCAGTACTTC.

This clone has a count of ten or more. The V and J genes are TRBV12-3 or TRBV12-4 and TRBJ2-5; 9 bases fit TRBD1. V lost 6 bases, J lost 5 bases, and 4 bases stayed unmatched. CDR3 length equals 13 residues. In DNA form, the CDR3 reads TGTGCCAGCAGACCAGGACAGGGGGAGACCCAGTACTTC. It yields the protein CASRPGQGETQYF.

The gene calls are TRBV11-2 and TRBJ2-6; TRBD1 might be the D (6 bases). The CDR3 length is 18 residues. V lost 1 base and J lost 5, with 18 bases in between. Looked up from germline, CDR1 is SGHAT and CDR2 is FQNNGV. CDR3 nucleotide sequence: TGTGCCAGCAGCTTAGCGGGACACCACGCCCTCCGGGCCAACGTCCTGACTTTC. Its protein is CASSLAGHHALRANVLTF.

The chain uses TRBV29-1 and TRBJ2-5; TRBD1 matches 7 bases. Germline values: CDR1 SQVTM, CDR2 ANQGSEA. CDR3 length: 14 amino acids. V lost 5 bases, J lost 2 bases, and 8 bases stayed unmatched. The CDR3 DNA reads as TGCAGCGTTAACGGGACAGTTATTCAAGAGACCCAGTACTTC. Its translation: CSVNGTVIQETQYF.

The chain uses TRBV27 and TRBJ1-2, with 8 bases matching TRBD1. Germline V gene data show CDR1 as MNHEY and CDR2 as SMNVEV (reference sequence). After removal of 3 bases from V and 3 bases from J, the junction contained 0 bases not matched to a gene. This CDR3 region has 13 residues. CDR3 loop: CASSLDRDYGYTF. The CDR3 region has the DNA TGTGCCAGCAGTTTGGACAGGGACTATGGCTACACCTTC.

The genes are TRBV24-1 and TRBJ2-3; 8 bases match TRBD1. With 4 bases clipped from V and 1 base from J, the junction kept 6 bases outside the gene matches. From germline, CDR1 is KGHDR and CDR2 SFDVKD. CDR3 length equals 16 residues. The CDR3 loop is CATSDPDRAGTDTQYF. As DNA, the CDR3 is TGTGCCACCAGTGACCCGGACAGGGCTGGCACAGATACGCAGTATTTT.